This T cell receptor beta chain was sequenced during a study of glioma-infiltrating T cells. This CDR3 is 16 amino acids long. Deletions cut 3 bases from V and 2 bases from J, with 17 bases between. The iRepertoire nested amplicon-rescue multiplex PCR amplified TCR alpha and beta CDR3s from RNA. TCRdb ran MiXCR on the multiplex PCR reads and lists one entry per CDR3 protein. The data hold roughly 350,000 distinct CDR3 sequences, with 41% observed a single time. The specimen was glioma tissue, nonneoplastic brain tissue, or PBMCs (not recorded which). This clonotype originated in a human donor with low-grade glioma or glioblastoma, undergoing nonglioma brain surgery, or in good health (not recorded which). The gene calls are TRBV12-3 or TRBV12-4 and TRBJ2-7; TRBD1 is a possible D gene (5 bases). The CDR3 bases are TGTGCCAGCAGTTTTGGGGCAGGAGTTACAACCTACGAGCAGTACTTC. It specifies CASSFGAGVTTYEQYF.